This section outlines one TCR beta chain sequence together with its context. Antigen unknown. The CDR3 runs 18 residues. Germline trimming cut 2 bases from V and 4 bases from J; bases unmatched to any gene: 13. Germline lookup yields CDR1 ENHRY and CDR2 SYGVKD. TCRdb keeps only in-frame clones here, not all; method: immunoSEQ multiplex PCR. Altogether some 200,000 clones are present, 93% being singletons, with the ten largest covering roughly 1%. This entry belongs to a study of T cell responses to AZD1222 COVID-19 vaccine. Findings of the study overall: The reported proportion of spike-specific TCRs targeting unmutated variant regions was nearly half. Spike regions recognized by vaccine-associated CD4 TCRs spanned the protein, led by 160-218 and 743-854. Only a handful of AZD1222 recipients, roughly six in all, had baseline seropositivity. In a largely white British group with more females than males, clonal diversity was possibly underestimated.

The chain joins TRBV10-3 to TRBJ1-5, with 8 nucleotides matching TRBD1. This specimen consisted of peripheral blood, obtained on day 0 of MenACWY control vaccination. This clonotype was sampled from an adult in good health. CDR3 bases: TGTGCCATCAGTGAGGGTAGAGGTGGCCAGGGGGCTAATCAGCCCCAGCATTTT. Protein product: CAISEGRGGQGANQPQHF.